The 21 T cell receptor beta chains reported below all come from one sample, sequenced in a study of CD8 T cells in Susac syndrome. With random hexamers, reverse transcription was performed on about 0.5 to 1 ug of RNA. MiXCR was run by TCRdb on the immunoSEQ multiplex PCR reads, yielding one entry per CDR3 protein. The data contain some 260,000 distinct CDR3 sequences, approximately 81% of them singletons. The sample comprised CD8+ T cells from PBMCs. The source is a human donor with multiple sclerosis.

The CDR3 is CASSAGRMNQPQHF. Here the CDR3 DNA reads TGTGCCAGCAGCGCCGGACGGATGAATCAGCCCCAGCATTTT. This chain links TRBV2 with TRBJ1-5; D gene ambiguous. Trimming stripped 6 bases from V and 4 bases from J, with 13 bases between. This CDR3 spans 14 amino acids. Germline V gives CDR1 SNHLY, CDR2 FYNNEI.

The chain couples TRBV30 to TRBJ2-1, with D possibly being TRBD2 (6 bases). Germline V gene lookup returns CDR1 GTSNPN and CDR2 SVGIG (reference sequence). The V end was cut by 2 bases, the J end by 8 bases, with 16 bases between. The CDR3 runs to 14 residues. Here the CDR3 DNA reads TGTGCCTGGAGTATGGGACTCTCGCTCCATGAGCAGTTCTTC. Translated: CAWSMGLSLHEQFF.

The chain recombines TRBV4-2 with TRBJ2-7; D call uncertain. V lost 3 bases and J lost 6, with 15 bases in between. The CDR3 consists of 14 residues. CDR1 is LGHNA and CDR2 is YNFKEQ in the germline V gene. For the CDR3, the DNA is TGTGCCAGCAGCCATTCGAAGTCCTTATCCGAGCAGTACTTC. This sequence encodes CASSHSKSLSEQYF.

This sequence joins TRBV27 and TRBJ1-2; 8 bases are a match to TRBD1. V shed 5 bases, J shed 5 bases, and the junction held 10 bases outside the gene matches. The CDR3 consists of 15 residues. Germline V CDR1 and CDR2: MNHEY, SMNVEV (reference sequence). In nucleotides, the CDR3 is TGTGCCAGCAGTCCCACCGGGACAGGTGTTTATGGCTACACCTTC. It is translated as CASSPTGTGVYGYTF.

The chain carries TRBV6-2 or TRBV6-3 and TRBJ2-2; D uncertain. Trimming stripped 0 bases from V and 7 bases from J, with 6 bases between. The CDR3 extends over 13 amino acids. Germline values: CDR1 MNHEY, CDR2 SVGEGT. The CDR3 DNA reads TGTGCCAGCAGTTACTCTAGAATCGGGGAGCTGTTTTTT. This translates into CASSYSRIGELFF.

This clonotype has only one observation. V gene TRBV28 combines with J gene TRBJ1-1; no clear D. Trimming removed 6 bases at V and 8 bases at J, with 13 bases between. The CDR3 runs to 12 residues. Germline lookup yields CDR1 MDHEN and CDR2 SYDVKM. The CDR3 protein is CASRAPTAEAFF. The CDR3 nucleotides are TGTGCCAGCAGGGCACCGACGGCAGAAGCTTTCTTT.

V is TRBV7-9 and J is TRBJ2-1; 8 bases match TRBD2. Germline assignment: CDR1 SEHNR and CDR2 FQNEAQ (reference sequence). CDR3 size: 13 residues. J was trimmed by 10 bases and V by 3 bases; bases with no gene match: 5. In DNA form, the CDR3 reads TGTGCCAGCAGCTTTGGACTAGCTTTAGAGCAGTTCTTC. This encodes CASSFGLALEQFF. Filled out from reference TRBV7-9 and TRBJ2-1, the complete variable domain reads DTGVSQNPRHKITKRGQNVTFRCDPISEHNRLYWYRQTLGQGPEFLTYFQNEAQLEKSRLLSDRFSAERPKGSFSTLEIQRTEQGDSAMYLCASSFGLALEQFFGPGTRLTVL.

V and J are TRBV7-9 and TRBJ2-5; 7 positions agree with TRBD2. V shed 3 bases, J shed 5 bases, and the junction held 3 bases outside the gene matches. Looked up from germline, CDR1 is SEHNR and CDR2 is FQNEAQ (reference sequence). The CDR3 runs 13 residues. CDR3 coding DNA: TGTGCCAGCAGCTTGAACGGGAGGGAGACCCAGTACTTC. Translation gives CASSLNGRETQYF. The variable domain in full, completed from reference TRBV7-9 and TRBJ2-5, reads DTGVSQNPRHKITKRGQNVTFRCDPISEHNRLYWYRQTLGQGPEFLTYFQNEAQLEKSRLLSDRFSAERPKGSFSTLEIQRTEQGDSAMYLCASSLNGRETQYFGPGTRLLVL.

Only one count was recorded for this clonotype. The chain carries TRBV11-2 and TRBJ2-5, with D possibly being TRBD2 (5 bases). Germline CDR1 reads SGHAT; CDR2 reads FQNNGV. CDR3 length: 14 amino acids. The V and J ends lost 6 bases and 7 bases respectively, with 18 bases between them. CDR3 residues: CASRTFEGAGTQYF. CDR3 bases: TGTGCCAGCAGAACGTTTGAGGGAGCCGGGACCCAGTACTTC.

The count of this clonotype is one. The chain is built from TRBV6-2 or TRBV6-3 and TRBJ2-7; D possibly matches TRBD1 or TRBD2 (5 bases each). V was clipped by 6 bases and J by 7 bases, with 16 bases between them. Germline V gene lookup returns CDR1 MNHEY and CDR2 SVGEGT. The CDR3 length is 13 residues. DNA for the CDR3: TGTGCCAGCAGCATGGACCCGGGACGGGAGCAGTACTTC. It specifies CASSMDPGREQYF.

The gene calls are TRBV6-6 and TRBJ1-5; D may be TRBD1 (5 bases). Germline V gene data show CDR1 as MNHNY and CDR2 as SVGAGI (reference sequence). The CDR3 has 13 residues. V lost 8 bases and J lost 6, with 14 bases in between. Written as DNA, the CDR3 is TGTGCCAGCCTGTCGGGGCACGGTCAGCCCCAGCATTTT. Translation gives CASLSGHGQPQHF.

The V gene is TRBV10-3, the J gene TRBJ2-7; D is perhaps TRBD2 (6 bases). CDR1 ENHRY and CDR2 SYGVKD come from the germline V gene. V shed 6 bases and J shed 2 bases, with 11 bases lying between them. The CDR3 contains 13 residues. CDR3 nucleotide sequence: TGTGCCATCAGGTCACGGGGGACCTACGAGCAGTACTTC. Translation: CAIRSRGTYEQYF.

The chain combines TRBV5-1 with TRBJ1-2, with D possibly matching TRBD1 (6 bases). Trimming left V 6 bases short and J 1 base short, with 13 bases between. From germline, CDR1 is SGHRS and CDR2 YFSETQ. The CDR3 sequence is 14 residues long. The CDR3 spells CASKNKQGNYGYTF. The CDR3, as DNA: TGCGCCAGCAAGAACAAACAGGGTAACTATGGCTACACCTTC.

J is TRBJ1-2 and V is TRBV5-4; 11 nucleotides align to TRBD1. Per the germline V gene, CDR1 is SGHNT and CDR2 is YYREEE (reference sequence). This CDR3 spans 16 amino acids. After removal of 4 bases from V and 2 bases from J, the junction contained 7 bases not matched to a gene. This CDR3 is CASSSEDRGRNYGYTF. DNA for the CDR3: TGTGCCAGCAGCAGCGAGGACAGGGGGCGCAACTATGGCTACACCTTC.

The chain carries TRBV29-1 and TRBJ2-7; D may be TRBD1 (6 bases). V gave up 6 bases and J gave up 2 bases, with 14 bases separating them. Per germline, CDR1 SQVTM and CDR2 ANQGSEA. The CDR3 extends over 13 amino acids. The CDR3 region has the DNA TGCAGCGTCCAGGGGTCTTTGACCTACGAGCAGTACTTC. Amino acid sequence: CSVQGSLTYEQYF.

The chain joins TRBV7-2 to TRBJ2-3; 8 positions agree with TRBD2. This CDR3 has 16 amino acids. CDR1 is SGHTA and CDR2 is FQGNSA in the germline V gene. Trimming took 5 bases from V and 2 from J; bases not matched to a gene: 9. CDR3 region: CASSPLAGSFTDTQYF. The CDR3 DNA sequence: TGTGCCAGCAGCCCCTTAGCGGGATCCTTCACAGATACGCAGTATTTT.

The chain has TRBV2 and TRBJ2-5; 7 bases align to TRBD1. The CDR3 sequence is 15 residues long. The germline gives CDR1 SNHLY, CDR2 FYNNEI. Trimming took 8 bases from V and 3 from J; bases not matched to a gene: 12. This CDR3 reads CASPRYRGSKETQYF. DNA for the CDR3: TGTGCCAGCCCTCGGTACAGGGGCTCAAAAGAGACCCAGTACTTC.

The chain is built from TRBV7-9 and TRBJ2-1, with 7 positions matching TRBD2. Germline V gene sequence: CDR1 SEHNR, CDR2 FQNEAQ (reference sequence). Germline trimming cut 6 bases from V and 5 bases from J; bases unmatched to any gene: 10. The CDR3 has 15 residues. The DNA of the CDR3 is TGTGCCAGCAGTTCCGTAGCGGGCCTCGACAATGAGCAGTTCTTC. Its translation: CASSSVAGLDNEQFF.

The chain recombines TRBV7-9 with TRBJ1-3, with D hard to call. V shed 5 bases and J shed 1 base, with 15 bases lying between them. Germline CDR1 SEHNR, CDR2 FQNEAQ (reference sequence). The CDR3 has 16 residues. The CDR3 nucleotides are TGTGCCAGCAGCCCGGGTCTTCGAACATCTGGAAACACCATATATTTT. This codes for CASSPGLRTSGNTIYF.

The V gene is TRBV7-9, the J gene TRBJ2-2, with D uncertain. Trimming left V 7 bases short and J 5 bases short, with 14 bases between. Germline CDR1 SEHNR, CDR2 FQNEAQ (reference sequence). CDR3 length: 14 residues. CDR3 in amino acids: CASTDSGWTGELFF. As DNA, the CDR3 is TGTGCCAGCACCGACTCTGGGTGGACCGGGGAGCTGTTTTTT.

A word on this clonotype: Germline and junction disagree at one end, which may indicate a read error. V is TRBV6-1 and J is TRBJ2-7; possible D gene TRBD1, 6 bases. Per the germline V gene, CDR1 is MNHNS and CDR2 is SASEGT. CDR3 length: 14 amino acids. The CDR3: CATSFNRVIHEQYF. CDR3 DNA: TGTGCCACCAGTTTTAACAGGGTTATTCACGAGCAGTACTTC.